What follows is one T cell receptor (beta chain) and its context. This clonotype has ten or more counts. The clone's antigen remains unknown. Nothing much larger sits one base from this clone, and base qualities are not available. This record comes from a study of T-cell reconstitution after alpha-beta-depleted transplantation in children (dated by TCRdb to the mid-2010s). General notes on the study: Using TCR repertoire profiling, the study quantitatively followed how T-cell immune reconstitution unfolded in children after TCRalphabeta/CD19-depleted allogeneic hematopoietic cell transplantation.

CDR1 is given as SGHVS and CDR2 as FQNEAQ, both from the germline V gene. From its cysteine to its phenylalanine, the CDR3 spans 18 amino acids. Only the CDR3 DNA stays, 54 bases, in frame from base 1. Compared with germline, V lacks 4 bases and J lacks 5 bases; bases without a gene match: 9. According to the study, the label for this sample's treatment or condition signals: allogeneic hematopoietic cell transplantation with graft depleted of TCRalphabeta T cells and CD19 B cells. TCRalphabeta/CD19-depleted allogeneic hematopoietic cell grafts were given to the transplant recipients, all of whom were children. Library preparation was by PCR. Sequencing relied on an Illumina HiSeq 2500. Molecular barcoding was employed in the preparation of TCR libraries, with unique molecular identifiers being used to normalize TCRbeta repertoire quantification. Using fastp trimming at Q25 and MiXCR clonotype assembly, TCRdb reanalyzed the public sequencing data and kept in-frame beta chains. Identical CDR3 proteins give one entry, which carries the most common genes and DNA. This sample is represented by about 170,000 distinct CDR3 sequences; 11% of them were singletons. The top ten clones comprise 13% of the sample.

Study-level results and caveats: The frequencies of hyperexpanded clones fell over the following months, and after one year, T-cell counts and TCRbeta diversity were mostly attributed to newly produced T cells. The high TCRbeta diversity at day 60 in some patients was ascribed to recipient T cells and intrathymic progenitors that had survived conditioning. The apparently early recovery of alphabetaT-cell counts about two months after transplant reportedly depended on only several hundred rapidly expanded clones that came from non-depleted graft cells.

The sample here was PBMCs, taken before TCRalphabeta/CD19-depleted stem cell transplant. The V and J segments used are TRBV7-8 and TRBJ2-1; the central 15 bases match TRBD2. The sequence was collected from a boy aged 2 to 10 with acute myeloid leukemia, due to receive a stem cell transplant. Here is the DNA: TGTGCCAGCAGCTCTCGGCCGGGACTAGCGGGAGGTAACAATGAGCAGTTCTTC. Protein translation: CASSSRPGLAGGNNEQFF.